This TCR beta chain was retrieved from a study of T-cell reconstitution after alpha-beta-depleted transplantation in children. Points from the study as a whole: Where some patients showed high TCRbeta diversity at day 60, it came from recipient T cells and thymic progenitors that had survived. T cells produced anew were the main source of T-cell counts and diversity one year after transplant.

V lost 2 bases and J 2 bases, leaving 14 bases between the germline ends. Germline V CDR1 and CDR2: SGHDT, YYEEEE. The CDR3 consists of 16 residues. On this clonotype: Its antigen is unidentified.

A TCRbeta library incorporating unique molecular identifiers was prepared. TCRdb itself ran the PCR reads through MiXCR, one entry per CDR3 protein. The sample includes some 600,000 distinct CDR3 sequences, around 13% of them seen just once. This material consisted of PBMCs, mostly from graft donor cells, taken 360 days after TCRalphabeta/CD19-depleted stem cell transplant. The genes are TRBV5-6 and TRBJ2-4; D ambiguous. The sequence was collected from a male patient between 10 and 17 years old who had a stem cell transplant for acute myeloid leukemia, so the T cells may come from the graft donor. The chain's CDR3 is CASSFLREESKNIQYF. CDR3 DNA sequence: TGTGCCAGCAGCTTCTTACGAGAGGAATCCAAAAACATTCAGTACTTC.